These T cell receptor beta chains were read from a single sample in a study of blood T cells in healthy people across ages. One entry per CDR3 protein, called by TCRdb with MiXCR from the 5' RACE reads. Of around 800,000 distinct CDR3 sequences listed, under 45% are singletons. Sequencing was performed on blood. The origin of the receptors is a man aged 60-69 years in good health. Both conserved end residues are trimmed from each CDR3.

TRBJ2-1,TRBV20-1,SAGDHVRSGAGNEQF
TRBJ2-5,TRBV10-3,AISDESVVLETQY
TRBJ1-2,TRBV28,ASSLFPGGSGYT
TRBJ2-3,TRBV27,ASSLKRLAGVTATGYTQY
TRBJ1-1,TRBV4-1,ASGHPRGVPEAF
TRBJ2-1,TRBV6-5,ASSLVSSYNEQF
TRBJ2-5,TRBV9,ASSVGFPEETQY
TRBJ2-7,TRBV21-1,ASSTIGDDYEQY
TRBJ2-7,TRBV6-1,ASLSGTGLYEQY
TRBJ2-1,TRBV6-5,ASSYGTGGNNEQF
TRBJ2-1,TRBV5-1,ASSLLGTGAYEQL
TRBJ2-1,TRBV11-2,ASSLGSGAYEQF
TRBJ2-1,TRBV15,ATSRELGGANEQF
TRBJ2-7,TRBV5-5,ASSLVDEQY
TRBJ2-3,TRBV6-1,ASSAQSGVTDTQY
TRBJ1-4,TRBV5-5,ASSLDGTGVPTNEKLF
TRBJ2-3,TRBV12-3/TRBV12-4,ASSCGGAGDTQY
TRBJ2-2,TRBV6-5,ASSYGGQGGELF
TRBJ2-2,TRBV11-2,ASSPRHTGELF
TRBJ2-7,TRBV20-1,SARGPGTYEQY
TRBJ1-2,TRBV6-2/TRBV6-3,ASSPPGYYT
TRBJ2-1,TRBV14,ASSQWTGREQF
TRBJ2-1,TRBV7-9,ASSPMSGSSYNEQF
TRBJ2-2,TRBV7-3,ASSPRTGENTGELF
TRBJ2-6,TRBV5-1,ASSAWTASQPT
TRBJ2-3,TRBV20-1,SPLGRGRLAGGPPRGDTQY
TRBJ1-2,TRBV3-1,ASSIRRNYGYT
TRBJ1-6,TRBV7-2,ASSSGGSGNSPLH
TRBJ1-2,TRBV7-9,ASRGGLGPLRYT
TRBJ2-1,TRBV5-1,ASSQRGDSALDEQF
TRBJ1-2,TRBV3-1,ASSPSRVVTDYGYT
TRBJ1-3,TRBV28,ASSPGLSGNTIY
TRBJ2-6,TRBV4-3,ASSQNPGRARSGANVLT
TRBJ2-1,TRBV20-1,SASPGLAGGVEQF
TRBJ2-7,TRBV7-9,ASSSPTGSLYEQY
TRBJ1-2,TRBV9,ASSAQDRVNGYT
TRBJ2-1,TRBV21-1,ASSAGGTGGDTEYSYEQF
TRBJ1-6,TRBV9,ASSSNVNSPLH
TRBJ1-5,TRBV21-1,ASRPTGVCNSNQPQH
TRBJ2-4,TRBV12-3/TRBV12-4,ASSSTSGQGLNIQY
TRBJ2-5,TRBV5-1,ASSSGSRETQY
TRBJ1-2,TRBV10-3,AISLGQGSYGYT